This T cell receptor beta chain was obtained from a study of blood T cell repertoires in COVID-19. The table came from immunoSEQ multiplex PCR; TCRdb's copy has only in-frame clones and leaves some out. The sample lists around 230,000 clones; roughly 88% were seen once. Allocation to cohorts depended on clinical history reported by the participants. V was trimmed by 4 bases and J by 6 bases, leaving 13 bases between them. This CDR3 contains 14 residues. CDR1 and CDR2 from the germline V gene are MGHRA and YSYEKL. This clonotype was obtained from a woman between 40 and 55 years old with acute COVID-19. Sequencing input: PBMCs or T cells enriched from blood (not recorded which). V is TRBV4-1 and J is TRBJ2-1, with a possible D match to TRBD1 (6 bases). CDR3 amino acids: CASSRTGSGNEQFF. The CDR3 DNA reads as TGCGCCAGCAGCCGCACAGGGTCGGGCAATGAGCAGTTCTTC.